Below, 3 T cell receptor beta chains from the same sample are listed, as sequenced in a study of T cells in Graves' hyperthyroidism and ophthalmopathy. TCR beta CDR3 regions were amplified from RNA transcripts. The HTBI primer set was used in a first-round RT-PCR of the TCR CDR3. TCRdb processed the multiplex PCR reads anew with MiXCR; each CDR3 protein has one entry. This table holds 200,000 to 300,000 distinct CDR3 sequences, roughly a quarter found once. The specimen sequenced was blood. These receptor sequences come from a woman in her forties with Graves' ophthalmopathy.

In this sample, this clonotype turned up many times. An end of the junction does not agree with germline; a read error may underlie this. The gene calls are TRBV29-1 and TRBJ2-7; 9 bases map to TRBD2. The CDR3 extends over 14 amino acids. Germline CDR1 and CDR2: SQVTM and ANQGSEA. The CDR3 is CSVEASGRPYEQYF. For the CDR3, the DNA is TGCAGCGTCGAAGCCAGCGGGAGGCCCTACGAGCAGTACTTC.

The V call is TRBV7-9, the J call TRBJ2-7; perhaps TRBD2 as D (6 bases). This CDR3 is 12 amino acids long. Germline CDR1 reads SEHNR; CDR2 reads FQNEAQ (reference sequence). V lost 1 base and J lost 5, with 6 bases in between. The chain's CDR3 is CASSLGEDEQYF. CDR3 coding DNA: TGTGCCAGCAGCTTAGGGGAGGACGAGCAGTACTTC.

The CDR3 nucleotides are TGTGCCAGCAGCTTAATGGGAAATGGAGAGACCCAGTACTTC. Translation gives CASSLMGNGETQYF. The gene calls are TRBV7-8 and TRBJ2-5; D call uncertain. With 2 bases removed from V and 4 bases from J, the gap between germline ends came to 11 bases. CDR1 is SGHVS, CDR2 FQNEAQ, per germline. This CDR3 is 14 amino acids long.